A single TCR beta chain is shown here with its context. The antigen remains undetermined. The sample belongs to a study of T cell responses to AZD1222 COVID-19 vaccine. The method was immunoSEQ multiplex PCR; TCRdb's version includes in-frame clones alone and lacks a portion of them. Of some 120,000 clones listed, 87% were seen once; the top ten hold about 1.5%. Study-wide results and caveats: At 160-218 and 743-854, vaccine-associated CD4 TCRs were dominant, and they spanned spike.

This CDR3 contains 15 residues. V was shortened by 4 bases and J by 8 bases, with 15 bases between the two germline ends. Per germline, CDR1 SNHLY and CDR2 FYNNEI. This receptor was obtained from an adult in good health. This chain uses TRBV2 with TRBJ1-6; the D is unclear. The sample was peripheral blood, taken on day 0 of AZD1222 vaccination. CDR3 coding DNA: TGTGCCAGCAGTGGGGTTGAAATTCCTTATTCACCCCTCCACTTT. This translates into CASSGVEIPYSPLHF.